This passage covers 21 T cell receptor beta chains from one sample sequenced in a study of blood T cells in healthy people across ages. A second PCR, run for about 7 to 12 cycles, used a sample-barcoded 5' primer plus a J-beta primer mix. Each CDR3 protein gets one entry after TCRdb re-called the 5' RACE reads with MiXCR. The sample carries some 860,000 distinct CDR3 sequences, 45% to 70% recorded once. The sequencing input was blood. These receptors were taken from a middle-aged man in good health.

This chain links TRBV11-1 with TRBJ2-7; TRBD1 matches 10 bases. Trimming cost V 2 bases and J 0 bases; bases outside gene matches: 4. Germline V gives CDR1 SGHAT, CDR2 FQDESV (reference sequence). CDR3 length: 16 residues. CDR3 amino acids: CASSLPRQGASYEQYF. For the CDR3, the DNA is TGTGCCAGCAGCTTACCACGACAGGGGGCCTCCTACGAGCAGTACTTC.

Of note for this clonotype: The CDR3 ends on some other residue instead of the conserved phenylalanine or tryptophan, so this is likely a read error. The DNA is omitted, as the CDR3 cannot be located on it reliably, and the CDR3 follows TCRdb's listing. The chain uses TRBV20-1 and TRBJ2-5. Including both end residues, the CDR3 is 8 amino acids long. Germline values: CDR1 DFQATT, CDR2 SNEGSKA (reference sequence). This CDR3 is CSARVSTL.

This chain links TRBV3-1 with TRBJ1-2; D remains unclear. V was cut by 1 base and J by 5 bases, with 11 bases left in between. This CDR3 spans 14 amino acids. CDR1 and CDR2 from the germline V gene are LGHDT and YNNKEL (reference sequence). The CDR3, as DNA: TGTGCCAGCAGCCAAGCGGACGCCCCATATGGCTACACCTTC. Translation: CASSQADAPYGYTF.

The CDR3 region has the DNA TGCGCCAGCAGTTTCCGGGACAGATCGTGCAATGAGCAGTTCTTC. Translated, it gives CASSFRDRSCNEQFF. The genes are TRBV5-1 and TRBJ2-1; 7 nucleotides agree with TRBD1. CDR1 is SGHRS and CDR2 is YFSETQ in the germline V gene. The CDR3 has 15 amino acids. Unmatched junction bases numbered 11, after V lost 5 bases and J lost 6 bases.

This clonotype was detected only a few times. The chain combines TRBV11-3 with TRBJ2-3, with 8 bases that match TRBD2. This CDR3 comprises 16 residues. Germline-derived CDR1 and CDR2 are SGHNT and YENEEA. V lost 4 bases, J lost 6 bases, and 12 bases stayed unmatched. The CDR3 sequence: CASSSVGRGRSDTQYF. For the CDR3, the DNA is TGTGCCAGCAGCTCCGTCGGGAGGGGGAGATCGGATACGCAGTATTTT. Full variable domain (remainder filled in from reference TRBV11-3 and TRBJ2-3): EAGVVQSPRYKIIEKKQPVAFWCNPISGHNTLYWYLQNLGQGPELLIRYENEEAVDDSQLPKDRFSAERLKGVDSTLKIQPAELGDSAVYLCASSSVGRGRSDTQYFGPGTRLTVL.

Here the CDR3 reads CASSASGRGINEQFF. The CDR3 nucleotides read TGTGCCAGCAGCGCTAGCGGGAGGGGGATCAATGAGCAGTTCTTC. V and J are TRBV7-9 and TRBJ2-1; 12 bases match TRBD2. Germline V CDR1 and CDR2: SEHNR, FQNEAQ (reference sequence). The V gene end was trimmed by 5 bases and the J gene end by 6 bases; junction bases not matched to a gene: 5. CDR3 length equals 15 residues.

Written as DNA, the CDR3 is TGCGCCAGCAGCCAAGAGGTAGTTCTAGCGGCTAATGAGCAGTTCTTC. This gives the protein CASSQEVVLAANEQFF. The chain joins TRBV4-1 to TRBJ2-1; 7 bases map to TRBD2. This CDR3 has 16 residues. The V segment lost 0 bases and the J segment 7 bases; nucleotides outside the gene matches: 9. Germline V gene sequence: CDR1 MGHRA, CDR2 YSYEKL.

This chain uses TRBV15 with TRBJ2-5; D uncertain. Trimming removed 5 bases from V and 9 bases from J, with 19 bases in between. The CDR3 covers 14 residues. Germline V gene sequence: CDR1 LNHNV, CDR2 YYDKDF (reference sequence). The CDR3 DNA reads as TGTGCCACCAGCCCTGCTGGACCTACGAAGGCCCAGTACTTC. Encoded protein: CATSPAGPTKAQYF.

This chain uses TRBV20-1 with TRBJ2-4, with D possibly called TRBD1 or TRBD2 (7 bases each). The tail of the sequence fits TRBJ2-5 better, so the J call may be wrong. Germline CDR1 reads DFQATT; CDR2 reads SNEGSKA (reference sequence). This CDR3 is built from 14 residues. For the CDR3, the DNA is TGCAGTGCTAGTCACAGGGGAGGGGAAGAGACCCAGTACTTC. Protein sequence: CSASHRGGEETQYF.

Only one count was recorded for this clonotype. CDR3 region: CASKRAGLPGQGGDRAFF. DNA of the CDR3: TGTGCCAGCAAAAGGGCAGGATTACCGGGACAGGGAGGCGATCGGGCTTTCTTT. This chain connects TRBV25-1 to TRBJ1-1; TRBD1 matches 9 bases. Germline-derived CDR1 and CDR2 are MGHDK and SYGVNS. With V trimmed by 7 bases and J by 11 bases, 26 bases remained unmatched. The CDR3 consists of 18 residues.

CDR3 DNA: TGTGCCAGCAGCTCCTGGGACAGGGGAACCTATGGCTACACCTTC. Protein product: CASSSWDRGTYGYTF. The V and J genes are TRBV7-2 and TRBJ1-2, with 10 bases matching TRBD1. Germline V gives CDR1 SGHTA, CDR2 FQGNSA. V gave up 4 bases and J gave up 4 bases; unmatched junction bases: 6. CDR3 length: 15 amino acids.

The gene calls are TRBV15 and TRBJ2-3; no clear D. The CDR3 is 12 residues long. Trimming left V 1 base short and J 6 bases short, with 5 bases between. Germline loops: CDR1 LNHNV, CDR2 YYDKDF (reference sequence). CDR3 in amino acids: CATSRAFDTQYF. The DNA of the CDR3 is TGTGCCACCAGCAGAGCGTTCGATACGCAGTATTTT. Variable domain in full (rest from reference TRBV15 and TRBJ2-3): DAMVIQNPRYQVTQFGKPVTLSCSQTLNHNVMYWYQQKSSQAPKLLFHYYDKDFNNEADTPDNFQSRRPNTSFCFLDIRSPGLGDTAMYLCATSRAFDTQYFGPGTRLTVL.

The V call is TRBV11-2, the J call TRBJ2-1, with 10 positions matching TRBD2. CDR1 is SGHAT, CDR2 FQNNGV, per germline. The trim removed 5 bases at V and 5 bases at J, leaving 6 bases unmatched. The CDR3 covers 15 residues. The CDR3 region is CASSPGLAYDNEQFF. The DNA of the CDR3 is TGTGCCAGCAGCCCGGGACTAGCGTACGACAATGAGCAGTTCTTC.

In this sample, this clonotype turned up a few times. The rearrangement links TRBV7-6 to TRBJ2-6, with 9 bases identical to TRBD1. CDR1 and CDR2 (germline): SGHVS, FNYEAQ. The trim removed 3 bases at V and 0 bases at J, leaving 3 bases unmatched. The CDR3 is made up of 17 amino acids. CDR3: CASSFGTGSSGANVLTF. DNA of the CDR3: TGTGCCAGCAGCTTTGGGACAGGGAGCTCTGGGGCCAACGTCCTGACTTTC.

This clonotype was recorded a few times. This chain connects TRBV29-1 to TRBJ2-1; D is unresolved. In germline, CDR1 is SQVTM, CDR2 ANQGSEA. This CDR3 contains 13 residues. V dropped 3 bases and J dropped 0 bases, with 6 bases sitting between them. CDR3 in DNA: TGCAGCGTTGACAGTAGCTCCTACAATGAGCAGTTCTTC. Translation: CSVDSSSYNEQFF.

This clonotype was counted a single time. The rearrangement uses TRBV28 and TRBJ1-2, with D unclear. CDR3 length: 13 residues. V shed 3 bases and J shed 1 base, with 6 bases lying between them. Looked up from germline, CDR1 is MDHEN and CDR2 is SYDVKM. DNA for the CDR3: TGTGCCAGCAGTTTTAAGGGTAACTATGGCTACACCTTC. Its protein product is CASSFKGNYGYTF.

This clonotype was seen once. The J gene is TRBJ2-5, the V gene TRBV6-2 or TRBV6-3; D unresolved. The DNA end favors TRBJ2-7, so the J call may be wrong. Germline lookup yields CDR1 MNHEY and CDR2 SVGEGT. The CDR3 totals 11 residues. The CDR3 DNA follows: TGTGCCAGCGGAGTTTTTTTCGAGCAGTACTTC. The encoded protein is CASGVFFEQYF.

In DNA, the CDR3 is TGTGCCAGCAGCCCTCGAGTTAGCGGGGGGTCTACGAAGCAGTACTTC. Its protein product is CASSPRVSGGSTKQYF. The genes are TRBV7-2 and TRBJ2-7, with 10 bases aligning to TRBD2. Germline-derived CDR1 and CDR2 are SGHTA and FQGNSA. Unmatched junction bases numbered 15, after V lost 5 bases and J lost 8 bases. The CDR3 covers 16 residues.

V gene TRBV12-3 or TRBV12-4 combines with J gene TRBJ2-5, with D unresolved. V lost 3 bases to trimming and J lost 5 bases, with 7 bases between them. This CDR3 contains 12 residues. In DNA form, the CDR3 reads TGTGCCAGCAGTTTCGTAAGCGAGACCCAGTACTTC. It codes for CASSFVSETQYF.

This chain uses TRBV20-1 with TRBJ2-5, with TRBD2 as a possible D gene (5 bases). Germline CDR1 is DFQATT and CDR2 is SNEGSKA (reference sequence). The CDR3 runs 14 residues. V dropped 3 bases and J dropped 2 bases, with 13 bases sitting between them. The chain's CDR3 is CSASNYREQETQYF. DNA of the CDR3: TGCAGTGCTAGTAACTACCGGGAACAAGAGACCCAGTACTTC.

Worth noting for this clonotype: A junction end diverges from the germline sequence, so it may reflect a read error. The J gene is TRBJ2-5, the V gene TRBV5-1; D unclear. Germline-derived CDR1 and CDR2 are SGHRS and YFSETQ. This CDR3 is built from 15 residues. In DNA form, the CDR3 reads TGTGCCAGCAGTTTAGTGGGTCGAAGCCAAGAGACCCAGTACTTC. It is translated as CASSLVGRSQETQYF.